This T cell receptor beta chain was recovered during a study of monozygotic twins with inflammatory bowel disease (dated by TCRdb to 2018 to 2020). General notes on the study: The complete study included 30 or so monozygotic twin pairs: 19 IBD-discordant Danish pairs and nine German pairs, of which four were IBD-concordant and five were IBD-discordant. Within discordant pairs, disease-associated traits were sought mainly by comparing IBD patients with their genetically identical healthy co-twins. Each individual had, on average, about 151 000 unique TCRalpha sequences and 181 000 unique TCRbeta sequences available for analysis. On the study overall, not on this receptor specifically: The results gave no support for a single strong signal or clonotype linked to IBD. Fewer clonotypes were shared with other individuals by IBD patients than by healthy twins, most markedly in patients showing signs of disease activity. Measured by the inverse Simpson index, TCRbeta repertoire diversity was lower in IBD patients than in their healthy co-twins. Different T cell subtypes could not be distinguished in the analysis. Because patients were on differing immunosuppressive treatments, the repertoires may have picked up extra background noise and inter-individual variability. Concordant and discordant twins showed no difference in repertoire similarity, possibly because of limited statistical power.

Library preparation employed 5' RACE. Each TCR library was prepared from about 4,000 ng of total RNA. For each sample, cDNA synthesis with SMARTScribe reverse transcriptase was split into eight separate reactions. Unique molecular identifiers containing a 6-nucleotide sample barcode were introduced through template switching during cDNA synthesis. TCRalpha and TCRbeta cDNA was amplified by two nested PCRs of around 15 and 9 cycles, with bead purification after each PCR. Before amplification, the cDNA was treated with uracil DNA-glycosylase and purified using the QIAquick PCR purification kit. The second PCR added Illumina TruSeq-compatible adapters along with sample-specific barcodes. Library quality and concentration were checked on TapeStation and Qubit, and libraries were pooled at 4.5 to 5.5 ng each. Sequencing of pooled libraries was carried out on an Illumina HiSeq2500 single-index Rapid Run using 2 x 100 bp reads and custom sequencing primers. As for the original processing: MiGEC version 1.2.6 was used for UMI-based consensus assembly to correct PCR and sequencing errors. MiXCR version 2.1.1 handled V(D)J alignment, clonotype assembly and CDR3 extraction. To normalise gene usage, clonotype sharing and MAIT/NKT TCR abundance, the analysis used the top 1000, 10 000 and 20 000 clonotypes per sample. Diversity was computed as the inverse Simpson index with the vegan R package after downsampling to 27 000 UMIs. Paired Mann-Whitney U tests were applied to discordant twin pairs, and Benjamini-Hochberg correction was used for multiple testing. TCRdb reprocessed the reads, so every CDR3 protein sequence counts as one entry and DNA is not shown. It is TCRdb's table, rather than the study itself, that gives the V and J calls and clone size. The sample's records list 150,000 to 200,000 distinct CDR3 sequences. The ten largest clones take up about 8% of the sample.

From each donor, a 2.5 ml peripheral blood sample was drawn into PAXgene tubes and stored at -80 degrees C. Total RNA was isolated from whole blood with the PAXgene blood miRNA kit on an automated QIAcube, without T cell sorting. Peripheral blood from monozygotic twin pairs, either concordant or discordant for inflammatory bowel disease, underwent deep TCRalpha and TCRbeta repertoire profiling that used unique molecular barcoding. Smoking habits were recorded for all twin pairs, with individuals classified as current, former or never smokers. A word on this clonotype: Its antigen remains unidentified.

Looking up the germline V gene (reference sequence) yields CDR1 GTSNPN and CDR2 SVGIG. Including cysteine and phenylalanine, the CDR3 has 13 amino acids. No DNA sequence is on record. This clonotype was sampled from a human donor with ulcerative colitis or Crohn's disease, or a healthy co-twin of an affected twin (not recorded which). The receptor chain draws on TRBV30 and TRBJ2-1; TCRdb picks TRBD1, but there is no DNA to check that call. The specimen sequenced was blood. The CDR3 amino acid sequence is: CACRQAQSGEQFF.